This T cell receptor beta chain derives from a study of Ad26.COV2.S vaccination and SARS-CoV-2 variants. Study-wide background: Sample donor was a member of the COV1001 Ad26.COV2.S trial arm.

Sequenced by immunoSEQ multiplex PCR; TCRdb stores in-frame clones only, minus some. The sample carries almost 400,000 clones, 89% recorded once. Sample treatment: 15 to 20 received Ad26.COV2.S at low or high dose, single or two shots; about 5 received placebo; per-sample allocation not given. Samples were taken on day 63 after the first vaccine or placebo injection. This Boston cohort included adults aged 18-55 years. The material sequenced was peripheral blood, taken in a trial of Ad26.COV2.S vaccine versus placebo. The sequence came from a person aged 18 to 59 who received the Ad26.COV2.S COVID-19 vaccine or a placebo.

The CDR3 coding sequence is TGTGCCAGCAGGCGCGGGGCCAACACTGAAGCTTTCTTT. Translating gives CASRRGANTEAFF. The J gene is TRBJ1-1, the V gene TRBV6-5; the D gene is possibly TRBD1 (5 bases). Germline loops: CDR1 MNHEY, CDR2 SVGAGI. Trimming took 6 bases from V and 2 from J, leaving 10 bases between them. The length of the CDR3 is 13 residues.